The clone carrying this T cell receptor beta chain was observed a handful of times. This record belongs to a study of early T cells in non-severe SARS-CoV-2 infection. Individual cDNA molecules received unique molecular identifiers. Via MiXCR, TCRdb re-called the 5' RACE reads, giving one row per CDR3 protein. Found here are roughly 120,000 distinct CDR3 sequences, 15% of them singletons; the top ten hold roughly a fifth. CDR1 SEHNR and CDR2 FQNEAQ come from the germline V gene (reference sequence). CDR3 length: 15 residues. V was clipped by 4 bases and J by 7 bases; unmatched bases: 9. The chain employs TRBV7-9 and TRBJ2-1; 8 bases match TRBD1. Specimen: whole blood. The receptor comes from an adult who was a healthcare worker with PCR-confirmed SARS-CoV-2 infection or an uninfected control (not recorded which). The CDR3 here is CASSSRTGRWNEQFF. The CDR3 nucleotides read TGTGCCAGCAGCTCGCGGACAGGGAGGTGGAATGAGCAGTTCTTC.